What follows are 19 T cell receptor beta chains derived from one specimen sequenced in a study of CD8+CD57+ T cells in acquired aplastic anemia. The TCR beta profiling, which covered VDJ combination and CDR3 sequence, was carried out using genomic DNA as the template. In TCRdb, the reads were re-called with MiXCR into one record per CDR3 protein. This table has 250,000 to 300,000 distinct CDR3 sequences, approximately 55% appearing once. The sequenced sample was sorted CD4+, CD8+, or CD8+CD57+ T cells (not recorded which) from PBMCs. All receptors derive from a human donor with severe aplastic anemia or a healthy control (not recorded which).

The chain uses TRBV25-1 and TRBJ1-2; the D gene is possibly TRBD1 (5 bases). Germline V gene data show CDR1 as MGHDK and CDR2 as SYGVNS. The CDR3 is 16 amino acids. The V end was cut by 3 bases, the J end by 2 bases, with 16 bases between. The CDR3 region is CASSDQPIQGNYGYTF. For the CDR3, the DNA is TGTGCCAGCAGTGATCAACCCATCCAGGGAAACTATGGCTACACCTTC.

This clonotype was seen a handful of times. Sequence at one end of the junction differs from germline and may be a read error. The rearrangement uses TRBV5-8 and TRBJ2-4; no firm D call. The CDR3 has 16 amino acids. Germline V CDR1 and CDR2: SGHTS, YDEGEE. This CDR3 is CASSLAHLSAKNTQYF. The DNA of the CDR3 is TGTGCCAGCAGCTTGGCCCACTTATCGGCCAAAAACACTCAGTACTTC.

Comment on this clonotype: An end of the junction does not agree with germline; a read error may underlie this. V is TRBV9 and J is TRBJ1-2; 9 bases match TRBD1. The CDR3 has 16 residues. Germline V gene sequence: CDR1 SGDLS, CDR2 YYNGEE. The CDR3 DNA is TGTGCCAGCAGCTTAGGGGGACAGGGAACGGGGGGGGGCTACATCTTC. Its translation is CASSLGGQGTGGGYIF.

The V gene is TRBV20-1, the J gene TRBJ1-4, with TRBD1 as a possible D gene (6 bases). The CDR3 totals 18 residues. V lost 0 bases and J 1 base, leaving 18 bases between the germline ends. Germline V gives CDR1 DFQATT, CDR2 SNEGSKA (reference sequence). Here the CDR3 reads CSARDRRGRLRTNEKLFF. The CDR3, as DNA: TGCAGTGCTAGAGATCGGAGGGGGAGGTTGAGAACTAATGAAAAACTGTTTTTT.

This clonotype was recorded many times. The chain combines TRBV7-9 with TRBJ2-7; 7 bases fit TRBD1. There are 14 residues in the CDR3. After removal of 5 bases from V and 3 bases from J, the junction contained 7 bases not matched to a gene. In germline, CDR1 is SEHNR, CDR2 FQNEAQ (reference sequence). CDR3 in amino acids: CASSPAGGCYEQYF. The CDR3 DNA is TGTGCCAGCAGCCCCGCAGGGGGATGCTACGAGCAGTACTTC.

This rearrangement joins TRBV20-1 to TRBJ2-3, with 7 nucleotides matching TRBD2. V shed 5 bases, J shed 1 base, and the junction held 9 bases outside the gene matches. This CDR3 has 15 residues. Per germline, CDR1 DFQATT and CDR2 SNEGSKA (reference sequence). CDR3 nucleotide sequence: TGCAGTGCTCCTTCCAGCGGGACTGGCACAGATACGCAGTATTTT. This sequence encodes CSAPSSGTGTDTQYF.

This clonotype showed up many times. This rearrangement joins TRBV5-6 to TRBJ2-4, with D maybe TRBD1 (5 bases). The germline V gene encodes CDR1 SGHDT and CDR2 YYEEEE. The CDR3 runs 15 residues. Trimming removed 1 base from V and 5 bases from J, with 13 bases in between. The DNA of the CDR3 is TGTGCCAGCAGCTTGCTCGACAGCGACCAAAACATTCAGTACTTC. It yields the protein CASSLLDSDQNIQYF.

The chain links TRBV2 to TRBJ1-4; D may be TRBD1 (6 bases). Trimming took 6 bases from V and 7 from J, leaving 9 bases between them. The germline V gene encodes CDR1 SNHLY and CDR2 FYNNEI. The CDR3 sequence is 12 residues long. The CDR3 loop reads CASRIGGEKLFF. The CDR3 DNA is TGTGCCAGCAGGATAGGGGGTGAAAAACTGTTTTTT.

The CDR3 loop is CATSDVDRGYGYTF. The CDR3 DNA reads as TGTGCCACCAGTGACGTGGACAGGGGCTATGGCTACACCTTC. The V gene is TRBV24-1, the J gene TRBJ1-2; 9 bases are shared with TRBD1. After removal of 4 bases from V and 4 bases from J, the junction contained 3 bases not matched to a gene. Germline V lookup: CDR1 KGHDR, CDR2 SFDVKD. There are 14 residues in the CDR3.

In this sample, this clonotype turned up once. The chain uses TRBV2 and TRBJ1-5; D not resolved. Trimming shortened V by 3 bases and J by 0 bases, and 6 bases separated the two germline ends. CDR1 SNHLY and CDR2 FYNNEI come from the germline V gene. The CDR3 extends over 14 amino acids. CDR3 sequence (DNA): TGTGCCAGCAGTGATCTTTATAGCAATCAGCCCCAGCATTTT. Amino acids: CASSDLYSNQPQHF.

Note on this clonotype: The junction and the germline gene differ at one end; a read error may be behind it. The chain combines TRBV5-1 with TRBJ1-2; D is uncertain. Germline values: CDR1 SGHRS, CDR2 YFSETQ. CDR3 size: 10 residues. This CDR3 reads CAGSLAGYAF. The CDR3 nucleotides read TGCGCCGGCAGCTTGGCAGGCTACGCCTTC. The full variable domain, completed using reference TRBV5-1 and TRBJ1-2, is KAGVTQTPRYLIKTRGQQVTLSCSPISGHRSVSWYQQTPGQGLQFLFEYFSETQRNKGNFPGRFSGRQFSNSRSEMNVSTLELGDSALYLCAGSLAGYAFGSGTRLTVV.

This clonotype has ten or more counts. The J gene is TRBJ1-6, the V gene TRBV4-2; the D is unclear. Germline CDR1 is LGHNA and CDR2 is YNFKEQ. The V end lost 8 bases, the J end lost 9 bases, and 17 bases lay between the germline ends. The CDR3 has 14 amino acids. The DNA for the CDR3 is TGTGCCAGCGGCCCCGATAGGCTGGGTTCACCCCTCCACTTT. Its protein is CASGPDRLGSPLHF.

This clonotype was counted ten times or more. The chain links TRBV7-3 to TRBJ1-1; D call uncertain. Germline V gives CDR1 SGHTA, CDR2 FQGTGA. The CDR3 is 14 residues long. Trimming removed 5 bases at V and 0 bases at J, with 10 bases between. The CDR3 region has the DNA TGTGCCAGCAGCCGGGATCCCATGAACACTGAAGCTTTCTTT. Protein product: CASSRDPMNTEAFF.

Comment on this clonotype: A clone one base away is much larger, so this may be a read error. The chain carries TRBV5-1 and TRBJ2-7; TRBD1 might be the D (5 bases). This CDR3 has 15 residues. Germline CDR1 and CDR2: SGHRS and YFSETQ. The CDR3 sequence: CASSRSWGASYGQYF. CDR3 DNA: TGCGCCAGCAGCCGAAGCTGGGGCGCGAGCTACGGGCAGTACTTC.

This clonotype occurred a few times. J is TRBJ2-7 and V is TRBV20-1; a weak D match, TRBD1 (6 bases). V lost 6 bases, J lost 0 bases, and 12 bases lay in between. This CDR3 is 13 amino acids long. In germline, CDR1 is DFQATT, CDR2 SNEGSKA (reference sequence). CDR3 in DNA: TGCAGTGCCCGAGACAGGCTCTCCTACGAGCAGTACTTC. This gives the protein CSARDRLSYEQYF.

The chain has TRBV12-5 and TRBJ2-1; no reliable D call. The CDR3 has 11 residues. Trimming stripped 6 bases from V and 10 bases from J, with 10 bases between. CDR1 and CDR2 (germline): LGHNT, FRNRAP. CDR3 amino acids: CASGILPEQFF. The CDR3 nucleotides read TGTGCTAGTGGGATACTCCCCGAGCAGTTCTTC. Variable domain in full (rest from reference TRBV12-5 and TRBJ2-1): DARVTQTPRHKVTEMGQEVTMRCQPILGHNTVFWYRQTMMQGLELLAYFRNRAPLDDSGMPKDRFSAEMPDATLATLKIQPSEPRDSAVYFCASGILPEQFFGPGTRLTVL.

A word on this clonotype: One junction end disagrees with the germline gene, perhaps due to a read error. The chain couples TRBV29-1 to TRBJ2-3; TRBD2 matches at 10 bases. CDR1 and CDR2 from the germline V gene are SQVTM and ANQGSEA. There are 14 residues in the CDR3. CDR3 loop: CSVPLAGVTDMQYF. The CDR3 DNA is TGCAGCGTTCCCCTAGCGGGAGTCACAGATATGCAGTATTTT.

The chain recombines TRBV7-8 with TRBJ2-1, with 10 bases that match TRBD2. This CDR3 is built from 16 residues. The J segment lost 8 bases and the V segment lost 5 bases, leaving 12 bases of the junction unmatched. Germline V gene data show CDR1 as SGHVS and CDR2 as FQNEAQ. The CDR3 region is CASSPMPAGGPDEQFF. The CDR3, as DNA: TGTGCCAGCAGCCCCATGCCAGCGGGGGGGCCTGATGAGCAGTTCTTC.

The chain carries TRBV7-6 and TRBJ2-2; D may be TRBD1 (5 bases). Germline V lookup: CDR1 SGHVS, CDR2 FNYEAQ. The CDR3 consists of 18 residues. Trimming stripped 7 bases from V and 1 base from J, with 22 bases between. This chain's CDR3 is CASTLRAQGTMNTGELFF. The CDR3 coding sequence is TGTGCCAGCACCCTTCGCGCGCAGGGCACAATGAACACCGGGGAGCTGTTTTTT.